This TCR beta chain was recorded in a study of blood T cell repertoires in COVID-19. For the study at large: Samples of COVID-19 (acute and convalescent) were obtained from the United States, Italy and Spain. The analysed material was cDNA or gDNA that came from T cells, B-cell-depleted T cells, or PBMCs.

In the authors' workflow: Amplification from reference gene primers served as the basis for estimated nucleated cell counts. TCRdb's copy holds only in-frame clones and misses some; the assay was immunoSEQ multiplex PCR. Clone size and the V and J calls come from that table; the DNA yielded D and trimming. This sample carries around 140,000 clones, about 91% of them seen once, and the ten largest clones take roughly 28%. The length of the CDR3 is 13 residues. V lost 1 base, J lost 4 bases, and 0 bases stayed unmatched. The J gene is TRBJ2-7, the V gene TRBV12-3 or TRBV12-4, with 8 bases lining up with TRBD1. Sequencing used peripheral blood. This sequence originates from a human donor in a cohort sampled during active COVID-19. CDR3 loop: CASSLGTGYEQYF. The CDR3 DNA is TGTGCCAGCAGTTTAGGGACAGGGTACGAGCAGTACTTC.